This T cell receptor (beta chain) was profiled in a study of a mutant IDH1 vaccine in newly diagnosed glioma. This clone was observed a handful of times. Antigen unknown. Trimming left V 3 bases short and J 5 bases short, with 11 bases between. Germline assignment: CDR1 SGHRS and CDR2 YFSETQ. The CDR3 runs 13 residues. Clones were sequenced by immunoSEQ multiplex PCR, and TCRdb holds only the in-frame ones, with some missing. This sample yields tens of thousands of clones, of which about 77% are seen a single time; approximately 9.5% belongs to the top ten. The time point was: week 11, during vaccination. All doses held 300 ug of mutant IDH1 20-mer peptide, with topical imiquimod.

Material: PBMCs, obtained from a glioma patient whose treatment included an IDH1 peptide vaccine. The J gene is TRBJ1-2, the V gene TRBV5-1; D is unresolved. This clonotype was obtained from a woman under 30 with glioma. CDR3 region: CASSSSGVYGYTF. As DNA, the CDR3 is TGCGCCAGCAGCTCGTCAGGTGTATATGGCTACACCTTC. The complete variable domain, with remaining parts taken from reference TRBV5-1 and TRBJ1-2, reads KAGVTQTPRYLIKTRGQQVTLSCSPISGHRSVSWYQQTPGQGLQFLFEYFSETQRNKGNFPGRFSGRQFSNSRSEMNVSTLELGDSALYLCASSSSGVYGYTFGSGTRLTVV.